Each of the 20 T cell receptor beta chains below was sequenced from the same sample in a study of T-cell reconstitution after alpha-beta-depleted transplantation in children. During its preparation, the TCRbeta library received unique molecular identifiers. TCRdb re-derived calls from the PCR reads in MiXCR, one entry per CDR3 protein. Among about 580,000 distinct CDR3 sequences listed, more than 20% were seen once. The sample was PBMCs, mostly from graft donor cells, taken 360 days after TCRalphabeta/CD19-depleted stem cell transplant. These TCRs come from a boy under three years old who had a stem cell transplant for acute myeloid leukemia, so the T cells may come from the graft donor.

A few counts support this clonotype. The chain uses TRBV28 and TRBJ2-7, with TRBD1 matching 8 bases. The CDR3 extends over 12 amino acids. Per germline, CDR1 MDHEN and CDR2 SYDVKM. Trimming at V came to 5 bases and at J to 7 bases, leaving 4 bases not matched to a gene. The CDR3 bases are TGTGCCAGCAGTCTGACAGGGGAAGAGCAGTACGTC. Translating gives CASSLTGEEQYV.

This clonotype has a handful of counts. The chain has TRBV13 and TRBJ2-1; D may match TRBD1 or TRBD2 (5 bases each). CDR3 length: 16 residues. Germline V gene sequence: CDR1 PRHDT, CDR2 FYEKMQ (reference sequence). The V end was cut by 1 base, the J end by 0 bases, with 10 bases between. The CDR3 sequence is CASSLEEGSSYNEQFF. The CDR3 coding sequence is TGTGCCAGCAGCTTAGAAGAGGGGAGCTCCTACAATGAGCAGTTCTTC. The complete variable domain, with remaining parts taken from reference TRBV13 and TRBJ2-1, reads AAGVIQSPRHLIKEKRETATLKCYPIPRHDTVYWYQQGPGQDPQFLISFYEKMQSDKGSIPDRFSAQQFSDYHSELNMSSLELGDSALYFCASSLEEGSSYNEQFFGPGTRLTVL.

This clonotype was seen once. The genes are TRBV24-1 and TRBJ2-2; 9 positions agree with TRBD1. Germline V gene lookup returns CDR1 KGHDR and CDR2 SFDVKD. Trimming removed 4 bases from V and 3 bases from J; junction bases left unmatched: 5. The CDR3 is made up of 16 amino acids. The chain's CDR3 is CATSDPGQGYTGELFF. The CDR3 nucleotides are TGTGCCACCAGTGACCCTGGACAGGGGTACACCGGGGAGCTGTTTTTT.

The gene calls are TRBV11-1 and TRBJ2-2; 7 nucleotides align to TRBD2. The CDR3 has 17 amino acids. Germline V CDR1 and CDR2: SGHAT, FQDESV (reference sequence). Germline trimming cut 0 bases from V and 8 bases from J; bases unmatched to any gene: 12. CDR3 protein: CASSLALAEPQAGELFF. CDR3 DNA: TGTGCCAGCAGCTTAGCGCTAGCGGAGCCCCAGGCTGGGGAGCTGTTTTTT.

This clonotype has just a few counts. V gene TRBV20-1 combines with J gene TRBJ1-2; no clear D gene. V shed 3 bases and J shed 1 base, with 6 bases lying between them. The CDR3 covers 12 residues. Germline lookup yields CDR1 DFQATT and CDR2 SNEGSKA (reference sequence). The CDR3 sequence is CSASRFNYGYTF. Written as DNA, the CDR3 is TGCAGTGCTAGCCGGTTTAACTATGGCTACACCTTC.

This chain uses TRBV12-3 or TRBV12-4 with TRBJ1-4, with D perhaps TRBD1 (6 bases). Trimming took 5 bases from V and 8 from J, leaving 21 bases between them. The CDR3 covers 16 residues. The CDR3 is CASSPHIYGDNEKLFF. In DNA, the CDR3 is TGTGCCAGCAGTCCCCATATCTACGGGGACAACGAAAAACTGTTTTTT.

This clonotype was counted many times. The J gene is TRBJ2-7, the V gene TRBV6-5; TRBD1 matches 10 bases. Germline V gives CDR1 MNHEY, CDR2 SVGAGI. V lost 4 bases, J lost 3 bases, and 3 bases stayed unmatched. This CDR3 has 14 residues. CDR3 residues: CASSWGQGSYEQYF. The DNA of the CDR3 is TGTGCCAGCAGTTGGGGACAGGGGAGCTACGAGCAGTACTTC.

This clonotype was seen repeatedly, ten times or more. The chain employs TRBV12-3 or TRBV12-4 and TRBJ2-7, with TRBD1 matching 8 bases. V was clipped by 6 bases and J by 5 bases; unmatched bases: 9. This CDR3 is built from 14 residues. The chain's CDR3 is CASSSHGQGNEQYF. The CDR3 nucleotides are TGTGCCAGCAGCTCTCACGGACAGGGTAACGAGCAGTACTTC.

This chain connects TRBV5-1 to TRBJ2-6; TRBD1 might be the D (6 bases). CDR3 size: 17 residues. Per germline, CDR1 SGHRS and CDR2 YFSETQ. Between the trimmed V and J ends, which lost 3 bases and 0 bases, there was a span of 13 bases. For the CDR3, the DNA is TGCGCCAGCAGCTCGGGACACCAGGGCTCTGGGGCCAACGTCCTGACTTTC. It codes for CASSSGHQGSGANVLTF. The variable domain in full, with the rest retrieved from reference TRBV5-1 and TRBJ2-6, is KAGVTQTPRYLIKTRGQQVTLSCSPISGHRSVSWYQQTPGQGLQFLFEYFSETQRNKGNFPGRFSGRQFSNSRSEMNVSTLELGDSALYLCASSSGHQGSGANVLTFGAGSRLTVL.

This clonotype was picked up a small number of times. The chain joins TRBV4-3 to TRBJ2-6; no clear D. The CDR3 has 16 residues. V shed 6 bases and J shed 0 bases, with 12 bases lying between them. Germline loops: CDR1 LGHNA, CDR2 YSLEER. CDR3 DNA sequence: TGCGCCAGCAGTCCTCCGGGTCGCTCTGGGGCCAACGTCCTGACTTTC. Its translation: CASSPPGRSGANVLTF.

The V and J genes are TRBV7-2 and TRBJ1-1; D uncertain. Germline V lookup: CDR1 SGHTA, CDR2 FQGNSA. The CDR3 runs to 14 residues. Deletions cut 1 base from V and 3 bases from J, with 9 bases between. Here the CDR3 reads CASSLDGRYTEAFF. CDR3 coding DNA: TGTGCCAGCAGCTTAGATGGCAGATACACTGAAGCTTTCTTT. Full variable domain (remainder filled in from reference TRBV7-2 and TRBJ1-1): GAGVSQSPSNKVTEKGKDVELRCDPISGHTALYWYRQSLGQGLEFLIYFQGNSAPDKSGLPSDRFSAERTGGSVSTLTIQRTQQEDSAVYLCASSLDGRYTEAFFGQGTRLTVV.

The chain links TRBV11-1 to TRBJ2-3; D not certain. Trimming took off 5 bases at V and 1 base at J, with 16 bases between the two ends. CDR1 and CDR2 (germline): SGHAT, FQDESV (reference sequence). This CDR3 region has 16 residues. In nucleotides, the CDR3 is TGTGCCAGCAGCCACGGACCGGGCGGAGGCACAGATACGCAGTATTTT. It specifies CASSHGPGGGTDTQYF. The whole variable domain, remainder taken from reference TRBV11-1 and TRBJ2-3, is EAEVAQSPRYKITEKSQAVAFWCDPISGHATLYWYRQILGQGPELLVQFQDESVVDDSQLPKDRFSAERLKGVDSTLKIQPAELGDSAMYLCASSHGPGGGTDTQYFGPGTRLTVL.

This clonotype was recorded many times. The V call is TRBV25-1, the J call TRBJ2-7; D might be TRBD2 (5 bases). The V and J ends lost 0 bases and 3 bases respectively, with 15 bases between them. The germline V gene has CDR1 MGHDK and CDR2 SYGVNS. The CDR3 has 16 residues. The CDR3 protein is CASSEYYGPEGYEQYF. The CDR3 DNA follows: TGTGCCAGCAGTGAATATTACGGGCCCGAGGGCTACGAGCAGTACTTC.

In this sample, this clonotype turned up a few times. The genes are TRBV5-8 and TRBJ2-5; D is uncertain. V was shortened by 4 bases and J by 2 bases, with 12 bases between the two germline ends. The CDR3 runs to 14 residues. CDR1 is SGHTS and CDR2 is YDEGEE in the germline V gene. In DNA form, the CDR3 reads TGTGCCAGCAGCGCGATGGGGTCGCAAGAGACCCAGTACTTC. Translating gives CASSAMGSQETQYF.

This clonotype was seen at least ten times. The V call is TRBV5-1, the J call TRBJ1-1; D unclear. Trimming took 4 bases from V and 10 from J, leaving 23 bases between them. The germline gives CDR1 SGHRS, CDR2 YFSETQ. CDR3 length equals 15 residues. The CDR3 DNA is TGCGCCAGCAGCGCAGGAGCTGAGGTAGCCGCCTTAGCTTTCTTT. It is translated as CASSAGAEVAALAFF. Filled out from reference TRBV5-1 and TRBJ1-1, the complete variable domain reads KAGVTQTPRYLIKTRGQQVTLSCSPISGHRSVSWYQQTPGQGLQFLFEYFSETQRNKGNFPGRFSGRQFSNSRSEMNVSTLELGDSALYLCASSAGAEVAALAFFGQGTRLTVV.

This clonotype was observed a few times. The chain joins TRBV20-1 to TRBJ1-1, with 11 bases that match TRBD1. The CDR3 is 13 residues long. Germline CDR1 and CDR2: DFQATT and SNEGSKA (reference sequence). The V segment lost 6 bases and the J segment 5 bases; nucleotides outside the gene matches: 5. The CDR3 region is CSADRGLRTEAFF. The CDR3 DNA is TGCAGTGCGGACAGGGGGCTGAGGACTGAAGCTTTCTTT.

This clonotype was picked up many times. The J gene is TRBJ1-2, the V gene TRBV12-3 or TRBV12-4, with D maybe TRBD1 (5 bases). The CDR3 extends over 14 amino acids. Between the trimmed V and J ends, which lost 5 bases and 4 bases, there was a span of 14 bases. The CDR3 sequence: CASSPGTAGYGYTF. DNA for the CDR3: TGTGCCAGCAGTCCCGGGACCGCCGGCTATGGCTACACCTTC.

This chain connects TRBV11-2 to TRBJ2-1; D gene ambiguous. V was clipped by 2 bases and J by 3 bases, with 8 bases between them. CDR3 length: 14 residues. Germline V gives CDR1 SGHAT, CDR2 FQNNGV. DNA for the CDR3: TGTGCCAGCAGCTTACTGCGGAACTACAATGAGCAGTTCTTC. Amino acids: CASSLLRNYNEQFF.

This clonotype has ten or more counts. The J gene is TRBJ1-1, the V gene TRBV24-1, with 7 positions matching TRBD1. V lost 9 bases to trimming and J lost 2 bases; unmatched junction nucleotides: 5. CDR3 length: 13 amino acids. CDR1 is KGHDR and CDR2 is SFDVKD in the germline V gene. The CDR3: CATRRGTNTEAFF. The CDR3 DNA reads TGTGCCACCCGCAGGGGGACAAACACTGAAGCTTTCTTT.

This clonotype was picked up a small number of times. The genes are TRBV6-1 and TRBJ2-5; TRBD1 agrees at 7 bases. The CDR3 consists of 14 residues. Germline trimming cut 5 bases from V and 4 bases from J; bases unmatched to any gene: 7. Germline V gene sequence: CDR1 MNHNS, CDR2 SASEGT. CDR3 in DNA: TGTGCCAGCAGTAGACAGGGCATACGAGAGACCCAGTACTTC. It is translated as CASSRQGIRETQYF.